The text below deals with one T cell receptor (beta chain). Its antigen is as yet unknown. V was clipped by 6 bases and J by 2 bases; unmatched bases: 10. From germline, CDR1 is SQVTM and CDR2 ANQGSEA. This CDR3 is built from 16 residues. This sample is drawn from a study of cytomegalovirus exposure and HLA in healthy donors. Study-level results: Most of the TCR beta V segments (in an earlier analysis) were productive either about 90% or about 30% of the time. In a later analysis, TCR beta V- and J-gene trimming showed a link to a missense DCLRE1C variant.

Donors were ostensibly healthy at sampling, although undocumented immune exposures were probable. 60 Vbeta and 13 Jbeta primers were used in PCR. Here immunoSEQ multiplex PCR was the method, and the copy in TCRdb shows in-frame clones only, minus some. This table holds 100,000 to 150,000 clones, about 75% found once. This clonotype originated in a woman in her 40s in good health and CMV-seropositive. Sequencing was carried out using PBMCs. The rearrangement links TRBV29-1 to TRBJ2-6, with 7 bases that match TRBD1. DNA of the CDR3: TGCAGCGTCCTGGACAGGTCGCAAACTGGGGCCAACGTCCTGACTTTC. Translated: CSVLDRSQTGANVLTF.